This T cell receptor (beta chain) came from a study of cytotoxic CD8 clonotypes in ibrutinib-treated CLL. Turning to the study itself: Following treatment for a median roughly twelve months, range 6 to 36, response samples were then taken. Notes on the study in general: The study sampled sustained-remission and progressing patients at different times. Increased clonality at ibrutinib response gave way to a return toward baseline at progression.

About this clone: No antigen is known for it.

Sequencing sought depths of 1 in 200,000 to 1 in 1 million T cells. The table came from immunoSEQ multiplex PCR; TCRdb's copy has only in-frame clones and leaves some out. The table records about 160,000 clones, 81% of them present only once. The sequencing here drew on PBMCs, taken after 12 months of ibrutinib treatment. The clonotype comes from a human donor with chronic lymphocytic leukemia.

The CDR3 region has the DNA TGTGCCAGCAGTTTATCGAGTCTTACCTACGAGCAGTACTTC. Translated, it gives CASSLSSLTYEQYF. The chain is built from TRBV27 and TRBJ2-7; no clear D gene. Germline-derived CDR1 and CDR2 are MNHEY and SMNVEV (reference sequence). V gave up 0 bases and J gave up 2 bases, with 8 bases separating them. The CDR3 totals 14 residues.